These 14 T cell receptor beta chains came from one sample sequenced in a study of chemoradiotherapy in HPV16-positive cancers. The method was immunoSEQ multiplex PCR; TCRdb's version includes in-frame clones alone and lacks a portion of them. The data contain about 14,000 clones, about four fifths of them seen just once; the ten biggest clones take up about 10%. The material was obtained from a patient who underwent chemoradiotherapy. The receptors stem from a human donor with HPV-associated anogenital cancer.

This clone was observed once. V and J are TRBV19 and TRBJ1-1, with 7 bases identical to TRBD1. Germline V lookup: CDR1 LNHDA, CDR2 SQIVND (reference sequence). This CDR3 contains 14 residues. Trimming cost V 5 bases and J 11 bases; bases outside gene matches: 14. CDR3 amino acids: CASSSGGGALEAFF. The CDR3 nucleotides read TGTGCCAGTAGTTCGGGAGGGGGCGCGTTAGAGGCTTTCTTT.

The chain joins TRBV9 to TRBJ1-2; D uncertain. CDR1 and CDR2 (germline): SGDLS, YYNGEE. CDR3 length equals 14 residues. Trimming took 4 bases from V and 2 from J, leaving 12 bases between them. CDR3 nucleotide sequence: TGTGCCAGCAGCAGTTACCGGCAAAACTATGGCTACACCTTC. This codes for CASSSYRQNYGYTF.

The table lists this clone with a count of one. The rearrangement links TRBV5-1 to TRBJ1-1; D remains unclear. Germline V lookup: CDR1 SGHRS, CDR2 YFSETQ. V gave up 3 bases and J gave up 1 base, with 13 bases separating them. The CDR3 length is 15 residues. The CDR3 protein is CASSSGRLGNTEAFF. The CDR3 DNA follows: TGCGCCAGCAGCTCCGGACGTTTAGGGAACACTGAAGCTTTCTTT.

The V call is TRBV7-9, the J call TRBJ2-5, with 8 bases matching TRBD2. The DNA end favors TRBJ2-7, so the J call may be wrong. The CDR3 has 15 residues. Germline CDR1 reads SEHNR; CDR2 reads FQNEAQ (reference sequence). CDR3 residues: CASSLPGLGNYEQYF. In DNA form, the CDR3 reads TGTGCCAGCAGCCTACCGGGACTAGGAAACTACGAGCAGTACTTC.

The rearrangement uses TRBV7-6 and TRBJ2-6; TRBD2 might be the D (5 bases). Germline V gene data show CDR1 as SGHVS and CDR2 as FNYEAQ. The CDR3 runs 16 residues. Trimming removed 5 bases at V and 0 bases at J, with 11 bases between. The CDR3 is CASSPFGGSGANVLTF. The CDR3, as DNA: TGTGCCAGCAGCCCGTTTGGAGGCTCTGGGGCCAACGTCCTGACTTTC.

The chain carries TRBV6-5 and TRBJ1-1; 10 bases agree with TRBD1. Germline assignment: CDR1 MNHEY and CDR2 SVGAGI. The junction had 9 bases not matched to a gene; V was cut back by 6 bases and J by 5 bases. There are 15 residues in the CDR3. The CDR3 spells CASRDGQGGWTEAFF. Written as DNA, the CDR3 is TGTGCCAGCAGGGACGGACAGGGGGGTTGGACTGAAGCTTTCTTT.

V gene TRBV19 combines with J gene TRBJ2-1, with D uncertain. The CDR3 is made up of 15 amino acids. The V gene lost 10 bases and the J gene lost 5 bases, with 21 bases spanning the gap. Germline CDR1 reads LNHDA; CDR2 reads SQIVND (reference sequence). The CDR3 sequence: CATSIRASENNEQFF. CDR3 in DNA: TGTGCCACCTCCATTCGGGCTAGTGAGAACAATGAGCAGTTCTTC.

The J gene is TRBJ1-4, the V gene TRBV19; D possibly corresponds to TRBD1 (6 bases). This CDR3 contains 16 residues. The germline CDR1 and CDR2 sequences are LNHDA and SQIVND (reference sequence). V lost 8 bases and J 8 bases, leaving 24 bases between the germline ends. The CDR3 DNA reads as TGTGCCAGTTCCAGGGTGACAGGCGGCATTGGGGAAAAACTGTTTTTT. Translating it yields CASSRVTGGIGEKLFF.

This clone occurred a few times. As DNA, the CDR3 is TGTGCCAGCAGCTTAGAGGGGACGGGGGGTAGGAAGACCCAGTACTTC. This encodes CASSLEGTGGRKTQYF. This chain links TRBV11-3 with TRBJ2-5; 7 bases agree with TRBD2. V lost 0 bases, J lost 6 bases, and 10 bases stayed unmatched. Germline V gene lookup returns CDR1 SGHNT and CDR2 YENEEA. There are 16 residues in the CDR3.

This chain connects TRBV5-4 to TRBJ2-4; 10 nucleotides line up with TRBD1. CDR1 and CDR2 (germline): SGHNT, YYREEE (reference sequence). CDR3 length: 15 amino acids. The junction had 5 bases not matched to a gene; V was cut back by 4 bases and J by 4 bases. The CDR3 nucleotides are TGTGCCAGCAGCCTTAGACAGGGGGCGAAAAACATTCAGTACTTC. Amino acid sequence: CASSLRQGAKNIQYF.

This clone was found a few times. The chain links TRBV11-2 to TRBJ1-1; possible D gene TRBD1, 5 bases. In germline, CDR1 is SGHAT, CDR2 FQNNGV. Trimming removed 7 bases at V and 0 bases at J, with 15 bases between. The length of the CDR3 is 15 residues. The CDR3 sequence is CASNGDATVNTEAFF. CDR3 coding DNA: TGTGCCAGCAACGGGGACGCGACGGTGAACACTGAAGCTTTCTTT. Complete variable domain (other parts from reference TRBV11-2 and TRBJ1-1): EAGVAQSPRYKIIEKRQSVAFWCNPISGHATLYWYQQILGQGPKLLIQFQNNGVVDDSQLPKDRFSAERLKGVDSTLKIQPAKLEDSAVYLCASNGDATVNTEAFFGQGTRLTVV.

The chain recombines TRBV5-1 with TRBJ2-5; weak D call: TRBD2 (6 bases). Germline V lookup: CDR1 SGHRS, CDR2 YFSETQ. The CDR3 covers 12 residues. V gave up 1 base and J gave up 7 bases, with 8 bases separating them. This CDR3 reads CASSLLEGTQYF. CDR3 nucleotides: TGCGCCAGCAGCTTGCTGGAGGGGACCCAGTACTTC.

The J gene is TRBJ2-3, the V gene TRBV6-4, with 10 bases matching TRBD2. The germline V gene encodes CDR1 MRHNA and CDR2 SNTAGT. J was trimmed by 14 bases and V by 3 bases; bases with no gene match: 5. The length of the CDR3 is 12 residues. CDR3 sequence: CASSDRAGGGYF. CDR3 sequence (DNA): TGTGCCAGCAGTGATAGAGCGGGAGGGGGGTATTTT.

V is TRBV5-1 and J is TRBJ1-1, with D unresolved. The CDR3 is 13 amino acids. Germline CDR1 and CDR2: SGHRS and YFSETQ. Trimming took 2 bases from V and 2 from J, leaving 7 bases between them. The CDR3 protein is CASSFGGNTEAFF. CDR3 nucleotides: TGCGCCAGCAGCTTCGGTGGCAACACTGAAGCTTTCTTT.